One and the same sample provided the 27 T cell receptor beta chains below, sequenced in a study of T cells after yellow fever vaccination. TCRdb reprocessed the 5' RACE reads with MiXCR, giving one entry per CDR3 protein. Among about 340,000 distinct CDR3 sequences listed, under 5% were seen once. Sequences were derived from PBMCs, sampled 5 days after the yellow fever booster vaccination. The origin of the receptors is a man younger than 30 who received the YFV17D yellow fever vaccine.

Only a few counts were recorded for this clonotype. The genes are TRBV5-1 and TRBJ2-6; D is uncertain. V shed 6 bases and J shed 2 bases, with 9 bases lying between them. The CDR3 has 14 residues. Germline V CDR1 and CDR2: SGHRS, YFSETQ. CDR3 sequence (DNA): TGCGCCAGCACCTTTAATCCTGGGGCCAACGTCCTGACTTTC. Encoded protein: CASTFNPGANVLTF.

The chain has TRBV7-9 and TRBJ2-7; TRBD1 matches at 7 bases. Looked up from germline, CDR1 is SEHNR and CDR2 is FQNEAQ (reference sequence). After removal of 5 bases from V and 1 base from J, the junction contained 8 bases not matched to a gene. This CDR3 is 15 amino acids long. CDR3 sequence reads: CASSPRDSLSYEQYF. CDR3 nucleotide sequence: TGTGCCAGCAGCCCGAGGGACAGTCTGTCCTACGAGCAGTACTTC.

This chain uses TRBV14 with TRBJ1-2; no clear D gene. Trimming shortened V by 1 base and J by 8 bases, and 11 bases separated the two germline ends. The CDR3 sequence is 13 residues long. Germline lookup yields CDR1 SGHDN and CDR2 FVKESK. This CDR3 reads CASSQVWVGGYTF. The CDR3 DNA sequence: TGTGCCAGCAGCCAAGTCTGGGTTGGAGGCTACACCTTC.

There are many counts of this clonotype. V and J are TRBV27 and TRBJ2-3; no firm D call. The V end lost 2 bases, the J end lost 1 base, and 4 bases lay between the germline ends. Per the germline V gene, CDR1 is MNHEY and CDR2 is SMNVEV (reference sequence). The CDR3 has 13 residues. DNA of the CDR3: TGTGCCAGCAGTTTAATCGGCACAGATACGCAGTATTTT. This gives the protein CASSLIGTDTQYF.

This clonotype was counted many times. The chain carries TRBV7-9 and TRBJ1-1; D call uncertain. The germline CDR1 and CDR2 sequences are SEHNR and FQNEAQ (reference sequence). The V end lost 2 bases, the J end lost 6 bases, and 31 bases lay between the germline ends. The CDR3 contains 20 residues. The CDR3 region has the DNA TGTGCCAGCAGCTTATCCGCGTCAGCGGGCCCGGCTAGGAAGAGGGCTGAAGCTTTCTTT. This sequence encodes CASSLSASAGPARKRAEAFF.

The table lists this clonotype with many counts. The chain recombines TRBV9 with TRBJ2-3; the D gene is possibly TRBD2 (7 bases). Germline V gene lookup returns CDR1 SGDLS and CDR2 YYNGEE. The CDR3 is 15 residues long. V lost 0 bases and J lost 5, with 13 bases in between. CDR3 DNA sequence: TGTGCCAGCAGCGTAGTGGGGGGGGCCGGAGATACGCAGTATTTT. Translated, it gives CASSVVGGAGDTQYF.

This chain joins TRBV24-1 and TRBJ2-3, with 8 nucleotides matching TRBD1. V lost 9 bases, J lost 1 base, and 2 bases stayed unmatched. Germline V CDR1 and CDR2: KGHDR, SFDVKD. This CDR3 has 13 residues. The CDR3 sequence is CATEGQGTDTQYF. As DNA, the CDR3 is TGTGCCACCGAGGGACAGGGCACAGATACGCAGTATTTT.

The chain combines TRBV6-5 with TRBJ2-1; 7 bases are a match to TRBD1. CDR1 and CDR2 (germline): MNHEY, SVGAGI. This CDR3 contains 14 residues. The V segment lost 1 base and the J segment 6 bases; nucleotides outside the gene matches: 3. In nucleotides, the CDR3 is TGTGCCAGCAGTTACTTTGGGACAGTCAATGAGCAGTTCTTC. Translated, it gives CASSYFGTVNEQFF.

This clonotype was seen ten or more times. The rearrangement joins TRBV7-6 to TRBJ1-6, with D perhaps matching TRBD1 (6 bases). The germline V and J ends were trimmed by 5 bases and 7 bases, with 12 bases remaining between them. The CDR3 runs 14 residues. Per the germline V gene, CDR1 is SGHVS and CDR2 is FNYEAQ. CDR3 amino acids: CASSEQGENSPLHF. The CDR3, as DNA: TGTGCCAGCAGCGAACAGGGTGAAAATTCACCCCTCCACTTT.

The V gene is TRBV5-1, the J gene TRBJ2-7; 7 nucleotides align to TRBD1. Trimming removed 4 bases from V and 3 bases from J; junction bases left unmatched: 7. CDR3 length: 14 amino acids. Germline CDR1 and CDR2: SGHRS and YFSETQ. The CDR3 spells CASSLGTDLYEQYF. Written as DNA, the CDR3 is TGCGCCAGCAGCCTCGGGACAGACCTCTACGAGCAGTACTTC.

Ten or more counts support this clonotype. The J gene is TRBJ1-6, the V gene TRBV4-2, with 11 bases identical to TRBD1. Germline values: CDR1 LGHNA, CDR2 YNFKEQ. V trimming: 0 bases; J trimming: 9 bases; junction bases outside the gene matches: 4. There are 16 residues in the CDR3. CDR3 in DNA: TGTGCCAGCAGCCAAGATCGGGGGACAGGGGGTTCACCCCTCCACTTT. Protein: CASSQDRGTGGSPLHF.

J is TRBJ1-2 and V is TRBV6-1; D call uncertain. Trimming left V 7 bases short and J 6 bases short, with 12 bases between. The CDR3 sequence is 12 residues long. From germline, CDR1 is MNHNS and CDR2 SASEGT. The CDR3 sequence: CASIMGRDGYTF. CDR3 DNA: TGTGCCAGCATCATGGGCCGGGATGGCTACACCTTC.

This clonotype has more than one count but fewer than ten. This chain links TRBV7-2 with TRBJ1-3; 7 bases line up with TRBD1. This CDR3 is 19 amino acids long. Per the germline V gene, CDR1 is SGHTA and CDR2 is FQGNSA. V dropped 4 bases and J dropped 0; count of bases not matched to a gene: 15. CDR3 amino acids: CASSSGTAPISVSGNTIYF. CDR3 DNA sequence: TGTGCCAGCAGCTCCGGGACAGCGCCTATCAGTGTCTCTGGAAACACCATATATTTT.

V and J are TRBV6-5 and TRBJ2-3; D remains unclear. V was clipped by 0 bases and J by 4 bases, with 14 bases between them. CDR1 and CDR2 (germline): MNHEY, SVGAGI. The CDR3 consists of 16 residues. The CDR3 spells CASSYSMGLNADTQYF. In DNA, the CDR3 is TGTGCCAGCAGTTACTCGATGGGTTTGAACGCAGATACGCAGTATTTT.

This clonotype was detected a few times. CDR3 protein: CASSPRVIGGANVLTF. The DNA for the CDR3 is TGCGCCAGCAGCCCCAGGGTGATCGGTGGGGCCAACGTCCTGACTTTC. The genes are TRBV4-1 and TRBJ2-6, with D possibly matching TRBD1 (5 bases). This CDR3 spans 16 amino acids. Germline lookup yields CDR1 MGHRA and CDR2 YSYEKL. Trimming removed 4 bases at V and 3 bases at J, with 13 bases between.

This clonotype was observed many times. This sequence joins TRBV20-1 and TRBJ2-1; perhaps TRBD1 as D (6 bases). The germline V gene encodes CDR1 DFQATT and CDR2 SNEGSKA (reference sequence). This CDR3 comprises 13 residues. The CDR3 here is CRPRQAARDEQFF. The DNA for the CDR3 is TGCAGGCCCCGACAGGCCGCTAGGGATGAGCAGTTCTTC.

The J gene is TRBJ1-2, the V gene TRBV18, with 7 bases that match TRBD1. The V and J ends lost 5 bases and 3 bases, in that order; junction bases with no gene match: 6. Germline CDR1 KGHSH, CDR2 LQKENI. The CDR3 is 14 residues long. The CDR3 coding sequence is TGTGCCAGCTCAACAGATACAGGGGACTATGGCTACACCTTC. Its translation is CASSTDTGDYGYTF.

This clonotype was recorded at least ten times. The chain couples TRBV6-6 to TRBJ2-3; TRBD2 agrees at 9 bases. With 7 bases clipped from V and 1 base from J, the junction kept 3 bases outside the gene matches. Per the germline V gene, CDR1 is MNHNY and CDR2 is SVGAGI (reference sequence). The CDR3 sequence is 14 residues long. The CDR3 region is CASILAGGTDTQYF. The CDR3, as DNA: TGTGCCAGCATTTTAGCGGGGGGCACAGATACGCAGTATTTT.

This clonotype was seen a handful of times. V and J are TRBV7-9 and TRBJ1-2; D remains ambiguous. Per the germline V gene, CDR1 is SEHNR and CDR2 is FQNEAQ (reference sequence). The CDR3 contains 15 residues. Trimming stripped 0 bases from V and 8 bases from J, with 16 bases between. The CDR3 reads CASSLAWASLRGYTF. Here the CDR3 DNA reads TGTGCCAGCAGCTTAGCTTGGGCCAGTTTGCGCGGCTACACCTTC.

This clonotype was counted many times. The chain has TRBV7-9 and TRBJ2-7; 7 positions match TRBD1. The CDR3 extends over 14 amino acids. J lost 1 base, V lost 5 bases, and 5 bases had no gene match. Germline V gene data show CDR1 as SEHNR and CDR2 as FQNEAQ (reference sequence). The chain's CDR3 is CASSPRDRSYEQYF. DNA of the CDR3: TGTGCCAGCAGCCCCAGGGACAGATCCTACGAGCAGTACTTC.

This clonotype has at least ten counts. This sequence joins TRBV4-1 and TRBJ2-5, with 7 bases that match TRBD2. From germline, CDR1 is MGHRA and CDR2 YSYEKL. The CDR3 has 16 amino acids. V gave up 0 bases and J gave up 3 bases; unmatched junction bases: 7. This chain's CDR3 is CASSQEIAGVEETQYF. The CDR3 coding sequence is TGCGCCAGCAGCCAAGAAATAGCGGGCGTTGAAGAGACCCAGTACTTC.

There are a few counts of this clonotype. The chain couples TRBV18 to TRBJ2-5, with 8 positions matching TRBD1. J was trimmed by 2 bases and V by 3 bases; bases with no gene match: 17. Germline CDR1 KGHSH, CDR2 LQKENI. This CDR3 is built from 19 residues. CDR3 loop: CASSPPRIPRQGWQETQYF. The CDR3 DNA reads TGTGCCAGCTCACCCCCGAGGATACCGAGACAGGGGTGGCAAGAGACCCAGTACTTC.

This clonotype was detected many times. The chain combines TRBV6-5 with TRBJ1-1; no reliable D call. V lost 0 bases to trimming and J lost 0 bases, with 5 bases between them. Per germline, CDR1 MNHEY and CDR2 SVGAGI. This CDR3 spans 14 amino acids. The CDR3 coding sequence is TGTGCCAGCAGTTACTCGAGGTTGAACACTGAAGCTTTCTTT. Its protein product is CASSYSRLNTEAFF.

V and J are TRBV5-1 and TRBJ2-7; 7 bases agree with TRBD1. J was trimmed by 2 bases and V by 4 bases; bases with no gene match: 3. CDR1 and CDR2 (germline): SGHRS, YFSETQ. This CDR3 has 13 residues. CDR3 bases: TGCGCCAGCAGCAAGGGGGCCACCTACGAGCAGTACGTC. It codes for CASSKGATYEQYV.

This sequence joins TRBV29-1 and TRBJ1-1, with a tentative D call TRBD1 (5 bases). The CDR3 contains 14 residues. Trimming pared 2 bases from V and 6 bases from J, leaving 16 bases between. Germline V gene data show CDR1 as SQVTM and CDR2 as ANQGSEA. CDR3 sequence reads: CSVEWWGMRAEAFF. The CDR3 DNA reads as TGCAGCGTTGAATGGTGGGGGATGAGGGCTGAAGCTTTCTTT.

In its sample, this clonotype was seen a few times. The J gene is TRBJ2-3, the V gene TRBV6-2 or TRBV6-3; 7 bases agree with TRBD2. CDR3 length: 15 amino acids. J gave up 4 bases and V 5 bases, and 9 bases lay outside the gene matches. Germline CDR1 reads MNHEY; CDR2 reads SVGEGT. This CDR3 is CASSPGSSGSDTQYF. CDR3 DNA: TGTGCCAGCAGTCCAGGATCTAGCGGCTCAGATACGCAGTATTTT.

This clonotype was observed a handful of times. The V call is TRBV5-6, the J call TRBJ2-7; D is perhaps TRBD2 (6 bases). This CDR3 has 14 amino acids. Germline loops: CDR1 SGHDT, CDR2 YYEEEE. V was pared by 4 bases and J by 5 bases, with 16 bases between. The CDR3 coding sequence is TGTGCCAGCAGCCCGGCGGGGACGGAGGACGAGCAGTACTTC. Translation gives CASSPAGTEDEQYF. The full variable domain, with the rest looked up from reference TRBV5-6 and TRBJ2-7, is DAGVTQSPTHLIKTRGQQVTLRCSPKSGHDTVSWYQQALGQGPQFIFQYYEEEERQRGNFPDRFSGHQFPNYSSELNVNALLLGDSALYLCASSPAGTEDEQYFGPGTRLTVT.